Each of the 11 T cell receptor beta chains below was sequenced from the same sample in a study of blood T cell repertoires in COVID-19. Sequenced by immunoSEQ multiplex PCR; TCRdb stores in-frame clones only, minus some. Of about 72,000 clones in the sample, under 90% are singletons; the top ten hold approximately 11%. Sample: peripheral blood. The source is a man between 65 and 85 years old with active or convalescent COVID-19.

A word on this clone: In the same sample, other DNA sequences code for this CDR3. V is TRBV30 and J is TRBJ1-5; the D gene is possibly TRBD1 (6 bases). The CDR3 has 13 residues. Trimming shortened V by 1 base and J by 4 bases, and 8 bases separated the two germline ends. CDR1 GTSNPN and CDR2 SVGIG come from the germline V gene (reference sequence). The CDR3: CAWSGQGNQPQHF. The CDR3 nucleotides are TGTGCCTGGAGTGGGCAGGGGAATCAGCCCCAGCATTTT.

This clone was seen a few times. V and J are TRBV7-2 and TRBJ1-2, with D possibly matching TRBD1 (6 bases). V shed 1 base and J shed 8 bases, with 11 bases lying between them. Looked up from germline, CDR1 is SGHTA and CDR2 is FQGNSA. The CDR3 is made up of 13 amino acids. CDR3 coding DNA: TGTGCCAGCAGCTTAGTCGCAGGGGACGGCTACACCTTC. Translation gives CASSLVAGDGYTF.

About this clone itself: Distinct nucleotide sequences in the sample also encode this CDR3. The chain combines TRBV6-5 with TRBJ2-7; TRBD1 aligns across 8 bases. The CDR3 contains 13 residues. The germline V gene encodes CDR1 MNHEY and CDR2 SVGAGI. The trim removed 6 bases at V and 3 bases at J, leaving 4 bases unmatched. CDR3 in amino acids: CASRRQGNYEQYF. The CDR3 DNA reads TGTGCCAGCAGACGACAGGGGAACTACGAGCAGTACTTC.

V is TRBV30 and J is TRBJ1-3, with D unclear. In germline, CDR1 is GTSNPN, CDR2 SVGIG (reference sequence). The V and J ends lost 0 bases and 2 bases respectively, with 8 bases between them. CDR3 length equals 14 residues. CDR3 region: CAWSVSFPGNTIYF. CDR3 bases: TGTGCCTGGAGTGTATCATTCCCTGGAAACACCATATATTTT.

This rearrangement joins TRBV11-2 to TRBJ1-1, with D tentatively TRBD1 (5 bases). Germline CDR1 reads SGHAT; CDR2 reads FQNNGV. The CDR3 runs 14 residues. Trimming took 8 bases from V and 0 from J, leaving 13 bases between them. CDR3 protein: CASQAGQMNTEAFF. For the CDR3, the DNA is TGTGCCAGCCAGGCAGGGCAGATGAACACTGAAGCTTTCTTT.

The chain couples TRBV7-2 to TRBJ2-1; TRBD2 matches at 9 bases. With 1 base clipped from V and 4 bases from J, the junction kept 5 bases outside the gene matches. The V gene's germline CDR1 is SGHTA and CDR2 FQGNSA. This CDR3 is 16 amino acids long. CDR3 residues: CASSLGASGNYNEQFF. CDR3 DNA sequence: TGTGCCAGCAGCTTAGGCGCTAGCGGGAATTACAATGAGCAGTTCTTC.

The chain employs TRBV5-1 and TRBJ1-3; 12 bases match TRBD1. Trimming removed 5 bases from V and 0 bases from J; junction bases left unmatched: 18. Germline values: CDR1 SGHRS, CDR2 YFSETQ. The CDR3 extends over 21 amino acids. As DNA, the CDR3 is TGCGCCAGCAGATTTTCTCCCGGGACAGGGGGCCGAATACCCTCTGGAAACACCATATATTTT. Translated, it gives CASRFSPGTGGRIPSGNTIYF.

Only a few counts were recorded for this clone. The chain combines TRBV9 with TRBJ2-1, with D tentatively TRBD2 (6 bases). V was cut by 4 bases and J by 5 bases, with 13 bases left in between. This CDR3 spans 14 amino acids. CDR1 is SGDLS, CDR2 YYNGEE, per germline. The CDR3 spells CASSPHAGNNEQFF. CDR3 DNA: TGTGCCAGCAGCCCCCACGCGGGGAACAATGAGCAGTTCTTC.

The chain uses TRBV6-6 and TRBJ1-5; possible D gene TRBD1, 5 bases. CDR3 size: 17 residues. Per the germline V gene, CDR1 is MNHNY and CDR2 is SVGAGI (reference sequence). Trimming removed 5 bases from V and 0 bases from J, with 17 bases in between. The CDR3 reads CASSPRQGVYSNQPQHF. CDR3 DNA: TGTGCCAGCAGTCCCCGCCAGGGTGTTTATAGCAATCAGCCCCAGCATTTT.

This clone showed up just a few times. The J gene is TRBJ1-2, the V gene TRBV27; no reliable D call. CDR3 length: 15 residues. Trimming removed 1 base at V and 3 bases at J, with 12 bases between. Germline assignment: CDR1 MNHEY and CDR2 SMNVEV (reference sequence). The CDR3 nucleotides read TGTGCCAGCAGTTTATATTTCGGGAAGGACTATGGCTACACCTTC. Encoded protein: CASSLYFGKDYGYTF.

CDR3 bases: TGCGCCAGCAGTCCCTCCGCGGGACAGACTTATAGCAATCAGCCCCAGCATTTT. Its protein is CASSPSAGQTYSNQPQHF. This chain connects TRBV23-1 to TRBJ1-5; 7 positions match TRBD1. TRBV23-1 is an ORF for which the function is uncertain. This CDR3 spans 18 amino acids. Losses at the gene ends were 4 bases for V and 0 bases for J; bases not matched to a gene: 12.